This T cell receptor beta chain came from a study of blood T cell repertoires in COVID-19. Overall study context: The origin of the acute and convalescent COVID-19 samples was the United States, Italy and Spain.

Trimming cost V 2 bases and J 2 bases, with 9 bases left between them. This CDR3 has 15 amino acids. From germline, CDR1 is SGHVS and CDR2 FNYEAQ. The protocol was immunoSEQ multiplex PCR, while the TCRdb copy is restricted to in-frame clones and leaves out a portion. Of around 97,000 clones in the sample, more than 85% were seen once. J is TRBJ2-2 and V is TRBV7-6; a weak D match, TRBD1 (5 bases). Sequenced material: peripheral blood. This TCR derives from a human donor in a cohort sampled during active COVID-19. CDR3 DNA: TGTGCCAGCAGCTTAACAGGACCCAACACCGGGGAGCTGTTTTTT. This gives the protein CASSLTGPNTGELFF.